This T cell receptor beta chain was profiled in a study of blood T cell repertoires in COVID-19. About the study: PBMCs, B-cell-depleted T cells, or T cells were the source of the cDNA or gDNA that made up the material.

Germline CDR1 is KGHSH and CDR2 is LQKENI. V shed 6 bases and J 6 bases; nucleotides not matched to a gene: 16. The CDR3 is 16 amino acids. In this sample, this clone turned up a few times. Under the authors' procedure: Reference gene primer amplification gave nucleated cell count estimates. Repertoires were generated with immunoSEQ multiplex PCR, while TCRdb's copy carries only in-frame clones and drops some. V, J and clone size were drawn from that table, and D and trimming were deduced from the DNA. Of over 70,000 clones in the sample, under 95% were seen once. This receptor was obtained from a human donor with active COVID-19. The donor label of this sample is uncertain. The chain uses TRBV18 and TRBJ2-7; 8 bases agree with TRBD1. The sample was peripheral blood. CDR3 in amino acids: CASSAAGTGLGVEQYF. The DNA for the CDR3 is TGTGCCAGCTCCGCCGCCGGGACAGGATTAGGGGTCGAGCAGTACTTC. Supplemented by reference TRBV18 and TRBJ2-7, the full variable domain reads NAGVMQNPRHLVRRRGQEARLRCSPMKGHSHVYWYRQLPEEGLKFMVYLQKENIIDESGMPKERFSAEFPKEGPSILRIQQVVRGDSAAYFCASSAAGTGLGVEQYFGPGTRLTVT.